The next 14 T cell receptor beta chains were all read from a single sample in a study of response to subunit inactivated influenza vaccine. TCRdb processed the RT-PCR reads anew with MiXCR; each CDR3 protein has one entry. This sample has fewer than 700,000 distinct CDR3 sequences; 13% occur once, and the top ten carry 13%. The source material was PBMCs from blood, sampled roughly 48 days after vaccination. Receptors originate from a man over 45 who received an inactivated influenza vaccine.

The V call is TRBV12-3 or TRBV12-4, the J call TRBJ1-5, with D possibly being TRBD1 (6 bases). The CDR3 spans 16 residues. Between the trimmed V and J ends, which lost 6 bases and 3 bases, there was a span of 18 bases. CDR3 sequence reads: CASSPHRERHNQPQHF. The CDR3 region has the DNA TGTGCCAGCAGCCCTCACAGGGAAAGACACAATCAGCCCCAGCATTTT.

The chain employs TRBV11-3 and TRBJ2-1, with 8 bases that match TRBD1. Losses at the gene ends were 2 bases for V and 3 bases for J; bases not matched to a gene: 3. Germline V gene lookup returns CDR1 SGHNT and CDR2 YENEEA. The CDR3 runs 15 residues. The CDR3 DNA reads TGTGCCAGCAGCTTAACCGGGACAGGCTACAATGAGCAGTTCTTC. As protein: CASSLTGTGYNEQFF.

This clonotype was counted a few times. The chain recombines TRBV6-1 with TRBJ1-6; D remains unclear. V was shortened by 3 bases and J by 0 bases, with 6 bases between the two germline ends. Germline V CDR1 and CDR2: MNHNS, SASEGT. The CDR3 is made up of 15 amino acids. For the CDR3, the DNA is TGTGCCAGCAGTGATCGGAGCTCCTATAATTCACCCCTCCACTTT. Translated: CASSDRSSYNSPLHF.

This clonotype turned up a few times. The CDR3 bases are TGCGCCAGCACGGTGACTAGCGGGAGGGGAAATGAGCAGTTCTTC. Protein sequence: CASTVTSGRGNEQFF. The chain employs TRBV10-2 and TRBJ2-1, with 14 nucleotides matching TRBD2. V dropped 7 bases and J dropped 7; count of bases not matched to a gene: 6. The CDR3 is made up of 15 amino acids. Per germline, CDR1 WSHSY and CDR2 SAAADI.

J is TRBJ1-2 and V is TRBV6-1, with 12 bases aligning to TRBD1. V was pared by 6 bases and J by 3 bases, with 8 bases of the junction left unmatched. CDR1 is MNHNS and CDR2 is SASEGT in the germline V gene. This CDR3 region has 16 residues. The CDR3 sequence is CASRGTGGPRDYGYTF. CDR3 in DNA: TGTGCCAGCAGAGGGACAGGGGGCCCTCGGGACTATGGCTACACCTTC.

This clonotype was found a few times. The chain uses TRBV29-1 and TRBJ2-1; TRBD2 agrees at 7 bases. Germline loops: CDR1 SQVTM, CDR2 ANQGSEA. V was clipped by 5 bases and J by 3 bases; unmatched bases: 10. The CDR3 is 15 amino acids. CDR3: CSVLGKRERYNEQFF. The CDR3 DNA is TGCAGCGTTTTAGGGAAGCGGGAACGCTACAATGAGCAGTTCTTC.

The rearrangement uses TRBV12-3 or TRBV12-4 and TRBJ1-5; TRBD1 matches 10 bases. CDR3 length: 15 amino acids. J gave up 4 bases and V 6 bases, and 6 bases lay outside the gene matches. This CDR3 reads CASSLGTGVNQPQHF. For the CDR3, the DNA is TGTGCCAGCAGCTTGGGGACAGGGGTTAATCAGCCCCAGCATTTT.

The V call is TRBV20-1, the J call TRBJ1-5; TRBD1 might be the D (6 bases). Trimming pared 3 bases from V and 2 bases from J, leaving 17 bases between. The CDR3 is 16 residues long. Germline-derived CDR1 and CDR2 are DFQATT and SNEGSKA (reference sequence). The CDR3 sequence: CSASFLQGFRNQPQHF. The DNA for the CDR3 is TGCAGTGCTAGTTTTCTACAGGGCTTCCGCAATCAGCCCCAGCATTTT.

This clonotype came up many times. The chain combines TRBV20-1 with TRBJ2-3; 7 positions agree with TRBD1. The germline V gene has CDR1 DFQATT and CDR2 SNEGSKA (reference sequence). V shed 0 bases and J 1 base; nucleotides not matched to a gene: 4. The CDR3 is 15 amino acids. CDR3 residues: CSARDAGQGTDTQYF. In DNA form, the CDR3 reads TGCAGTGCTAGAGATGCTGGACAGGGCACAGATACGCAGTATTTT.

This clonotype was detected ten times or more. This rearrangement joins TRBV20-1 to TRBJ2-1; D might be TRBD2 (6 bases). The CDR3 consists of 13 residues. V gave up 3 bases and J gave up 5 bases, with 11 bases separating them. The germline V gene encodes CDR1 DFQATT and CDR2 SNEGSKA (reference sequence). The CDR3 sequence: CSASASAHNEQFF. In nucleotides, the CDR3 is TGCAGTGCTAGCGCTAGCGCCCACAATGAGCAGTTCTTC.

The CDR3 protein is CASSPLTLRTDTQYF. DNA for the CDR3: TGTGCCAGCAGTCCGCTGACCTTACGCACAGATACGCAGTATTTT. The chain joins TRBV27 to TRBJ2-3; D not resolved. CDR1 is MNHEY, CDR2 SMNVEV, per germline (reference sequence). Trimming removed 5 bases from V and 1 base from J, with 13 bases in between. This CDR3 has 15 residues.

The rearrangement uses TRBV24-1 and TRBJ2-5, with D possibly being TRBD2 (6 bases). CDR1 is KGHDR and CDR2 is SFDVKD in the germline V gene. The V gene lost 1 base and the J gene lost 4 bases, with 15 bases spanning the gap. The CDR3 sequence is 16 residues long. CDR3 DNA sequence: TGTGCCACCAGTGATTTCCCCCCTGTGGGAGGAGAGACCCAGTACTTC. Translating it yields CATSDFPPVGGETQYF.

The sample holds many counts of this clonotype. This chain uses TRBV12-3 or TRBV12-4 with TRBJ2-3; 7 positions agree with TRBD2. The CDR3 is made up of 15 amino acids. V trimming: 3 bases; J trimming: 2 bases; junction bases outside the gene matches: 5. The CDR3 DNA reads as TGTGCCAGCAGTTTCGCGGGGGTTAACACAGATACGCAGTATTTT. Its protein is CASSFAGVNTDTQYF.

This clonotype was found a few times. The chain joins TRBV29-1 to TRBJ1-1; D gene ambiguous. Germline V lookup: CDR1 SQVTM, CDR2 ANQGSEA. The CDR3 covers 11 residues. Trimming left V 2 bases short and J 6 bases short, with 7 bases between. The CDR3 bases are TGCAGCGTTGAAAAGCAGGCTGAAGCTTTCTTT. Translated: CSVEKQAEAFF. Using reference TRBV29-1 and TRBJ1-1 for the parts outside the CDR3, the full variable domain is SAVISQKPSRDICQRGTSLTIQCQVDSQVTMMFWYRQQPGQSLTLIATANQGSEATYESGFVIDKFPISRPNLTFSTLTVSNMSPEDSSIYLCSVEKQAEAFFGQGTRLTVV.